This T cell receptor (delta chain) was recovered during a study of Vδ1+ human thymocytes. As concerns this clone: Antigen: not known.

The sorted cells were CD3+ Vdelta1+ Vdelta2- thymocytes from alphabeta-depleted thymus. Sorted Vdelta1+ thymocytes were about 97% to 99.6% pure. Losses at the gene ends were 2 bases for V and 0 bases for J; bases not matched to a gene: 7. There are 18 residues in the CDR3. Germline V CDR1 and CDR2: TSWWSYY, QGS. RNA was extracted from the cells and then reverse transcribed. Pooled V-gene forward primers with one constant-region reverse primer generated the CDR3 amplicons by multiplex PCR. TCRdb called clones from the multiplex PCR reads again using CATT. Of some 19,000 delta-chain clones in the sample, roughly 7.3% were seen once. Study results and caveats: Thymic TRG and TRD repertoires appeared highly polyclonal, with Gaussian CDR3 length distributions. Donors shared many TRG clonotypes but few TRD clonotypes.

Material: Vdelta1+ gamma-delta thymocytes from the thymus. Stated subset: FACS-sorted CD3+ TCRalphabeta- TCRVdelta1+ TCRVdelta2- thymocytes. This sequence originates from a child in the first two years of life who had congenital heart surgery. The chain carries TRDV1 and TRDJ1, with 12 bases matching TRDD3. The CDR3: CALGEYWGILGYTDKLIF. CDR3 bases: TGTGCTCTTGGGGAATACTGGGGGATACTTGGGTACACCGATAAACTCATCTTT.